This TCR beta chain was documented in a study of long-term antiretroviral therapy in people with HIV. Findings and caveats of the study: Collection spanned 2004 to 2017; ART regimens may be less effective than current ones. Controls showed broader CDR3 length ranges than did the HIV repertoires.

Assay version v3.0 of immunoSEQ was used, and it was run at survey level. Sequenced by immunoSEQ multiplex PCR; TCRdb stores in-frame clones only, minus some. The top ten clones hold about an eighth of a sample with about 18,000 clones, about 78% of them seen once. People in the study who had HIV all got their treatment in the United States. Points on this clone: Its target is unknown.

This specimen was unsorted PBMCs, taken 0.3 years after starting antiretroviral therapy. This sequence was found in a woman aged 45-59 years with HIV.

The CDR3 DNA is TGTGCCAGCAGCTCCGACAGCTCCTATAATTCACCCCTCCACTTT. Protein sequence: CASSSDSSYNSPLHF. The chain is built from TRBV7-3 and TRBJ1-6, with D perhaps TRBD1 (5 bases). Between the trimmed V and J ends, which lost 4 bases and 0 bases, there was a span of 7 bases. The germline V gene has CDR1 SGHTA and CDR2 FQGTGA. This CDR3 spans 15 amino acids.